This T cell receptor (beta chain) is drawn from a study of metastatic and nonmetastatic thyroid tumors. This clone came up many times. MiXCR was used by TCRdb to re-call the PCR reads. This table has 35,000 to 45,000 clones, around 10% appearing once. J was trimmed by 0 bases and V by 7 bases; bases with no gene match: 4. The CDR3 totals 14 residues. From germline, CDR1 is SQVTM and CDR2 ANQGSEA. Not a single patient had been given any form of treatment at any point before undergoing thyroid surgery. The chain recombines TRBV29-1 with TRBJ2-7, with TRBD2 matching 12 bases. The sequencing sample was made of blood. The origin of this receptor is a male donor with papillary thyroid cancer or a benign thyroid nodule (not recorded which). Some clones in this sample may be carry-over from other donors' samples. The CDR3 DNA reads TGCAGCGCACAGGGACTAGCGGGCTCCTACGAGCAGTACTTC. Protein: CSAQGLAGSYEQYF.